Listed here are 13 T cell receptor beta chains from one sample, sequenced in a study of T cells after yellow fever vaccination. TCRdb called the 5' RACE reads again in MiXCR, with one record for every CDR3 protein. The data hold 150,000 or so distinct CDR3 sequences, with 6.6% observed a single time. Sequencing was performed on CD4+ T cells sorted from PBMCs, taken 10 days after the yellow fever booster vaccination. The receptors were gathered from a man under 40 who received the YFV17D yellow fever vaccine.

This clonotype was seen ten or more times. The chain has TRBV20-1 and TRBJ2-3; 9 bases fit TRBD2. Germline V lookup: CDR1 DFQATT, CDR2 SNEGSKA (reference sequence). This CDR3 spans 15 amino acids. With V trimmed by 6 bases and J by 2 bases, 9 bases remained unmatched. CDR3 sequence (DNA): TGCAGTGCAACCGGGACTAGCCGAGCCACAGATACGCAGTATTTT. Its protein is CSATGTSRATDTQYF.

This clonotype was detected ten times or more. The chain is built from TRBV20-1 and TRBJ2-1; 10 positions agree with TRBD2. The V gene's germline CDR1 is DFQATT and CDR2 SNEGSKA (reference sequence). V lost 0 bases and J lost 5; bases outside the gene matches: 7. The CDR3 has 16 amino acids. The CDR3 region has the DNA TGCAGTGCTAGAGATGTTTCTAGCGGGAGAGACAATGAGCAGTTCTTC. Protein product: CSARDVSSGRDNEQFF.

At least ten counts were recorded for this clonotype. V gene TRBV5-1 combines with J gene TRBJ2-7; 7 nucleotides line up with TRBD2. The CDR3 is 14 residues long. V lost 2 bases, J lost 6 bases, and 8 bases stayed unmatched. Germline V gives CDR1 SGHRS, CDR2 YFSETQ. CDR3 sequence (DNA): TGCGCCAGCAGCTTCTCGGGCGGGAGCCGCGAGCAGTACTTC. As protein: CASSFSGGSREQYF. Drawing the rest from reference TRBV5-1 and TRBJ2-7, the complete variable domain is KAGVTQTPRYLIKTRGQQVTLSCSPISGHRSVSWYQQTPGQGLQFLFEYFSETQRNKGNFPGRFSGRQFSNSRSEMNVSTLELGDSALYLCASSFSGGSREQYFGPGTRLTVT.

This clonotype was counted many times. This rearrangement joins TRBV6-2 or TRBV6-3 to TRBJ2-5, with D tentatively TRBD2 (5 bases). Per the germline V gene, CDR1 is MNHEY and CDR2 is SVGEGT. V lost 6 bases and J lost 4, with 18 bases in between. CDR3 length: 15 residues. Here the CDR3 DNA reads TGTGCCAGCAGACGAATCCCGGGGAGTGGAGAGACCCAGTACTTC. Protein: CASRRIPGSGETQYF.

This clonotype was recorded a few times. The V call is TRBV9, the J call TRBJ2-6; no firm D call. The CDR3 covers 15 residues. Germline-derived CDR1 and CDR2 are SGDLS and YYNGEE. The V gene lost 0 bases and the J gene lost 2 bases, with 6 bases spanning the gap. The DNA for the CDR3 is TGTGCCAGCAGCGTAGGTCAAGCTGGGGCCAACGTCCTGACTTTC. Translated, it gives CASSVGQAGANVLTF.

Turning to this clonotype: It may be a read error: a sequence one base away is much more abundant. V gene TRBV12-3 or TRBV12-4 combines with J gene TRBJ2-3, with 7 positions matching TRBD2. The CDR3 has 14 residues. Losses at the gene ends were 3 bases for V and 10 bases for J; bases not matched to a gene: 10. In DNA, the CDR3 is TGTGCCAGCAGTTTCGGCGGGAGTCGGGATGCGCAGTATTTT. Amino acids: CASSFGGSRDAQYF.

This clonotype has ten or more counts. This rearrangement joins TRBV20-1 to TRBJ2-1; 14 bases match TRBD2. The CDR3 totals 15 residues. Trimming took 3 bases from V and 9 from J; bases not matched to a gene: 7. Germline V gene lookup returns CDR1 DFQATT and CDR2 SNEGSKA (reference sequence). CDR3 amino acids: CSASGTSGSVGEQFF. In DNA form, the CDR3 reads TGCAGTGCTAGCGGGACTAGCGGGAGCGTCGGTGAGCAGTTCTTC.

V and J are TRBV6-5 and TRBJ2-7; 11 nucleotides agree with TRBD1. V shed 5 bases and J 6 bases; nucleotides not matched to a gene: 12. CDR1 is MNHEY, CDR2 SVGAGI, per germline. The CDR3 runs 16 residues. Here the CDR3 reads CASSNRGTGGLLEQYF. The CDR3 nucleotides read TGTGCCAGCAGTAACCGGGGGACAGGGGGTCTCCTCGAGCAGTACTTC.

This clonotype was seen many times. The V and J genes are TRBV6-5 and TRBJ1-6; perhaps TRBD1 as D (5 bases). CDR1 and CDR2 (germline): MNHEY, SVGAGI. Between the trimmed V and J ends, which lost 6 bases and 5 bases, there was a span of 17 bases. This CDR3 region has 16 residues. The CDR3 loop reads CASRRTRQPDNSPLHF. In nucleotides, the CDR3 is TGTGCCAGCAGACGCACTCGACAGCCAGATAATTCACCCCTCCACTTT.

The table lists this clonotype with many counts. This rearrangement joins TRBV18 to TRBJ2-2, with no clear D. V was trimmed by 2 bases and J by 7 bases, leaving 17 bases between them. The germline CDR1 and CDR2 sequences are KGHSH and LQKENI. The length of the CDR3 is 16 residues. CDR3 protein: CASSPRPDQRLGELFF. The CDR3 bases are TGTGCCAGCTCACCAAGGCCGGATCAAAGGCTCGGGGAGCTGTTTTTT.

The V gene is TRBV7-8, the J gene TRBJ2-2, with D possibly matching TRBD1 (6 bases). The CDR3 covers 15 residues. Germline CDR1 SGHVS, CDR2 FQNEAQ. Between the trimmed V and J ends, which lost 4 bases and 2 bases, there was a span of 11 bases. CDR3 nucleotides: TGTGCCAGCAGCTACAAGGGGACAAACACCGGGGAGCTGTTTTTT. Translated, it gives CASSYKGTNTGELFF. The whole variable domain, remainder taken from reference TRBV7-8 and TRBJ2-2, is GAGVSQSPRYKVAKRGQDVALRCDPISGHVSLFWYQQALGQGPEFLTYFQNEAQLDKSGLPSDRFFAERPEGSVSTLKIQRTQQEDSAVYLCASSYKGTNTGELFFGEGSRLTVL.

This clonotype was recorded many times. The chain carries TRBV12-3 or TRBV12-4 and TRBJ2-7; 10 bases line up with TRBD2. The CDR3 is 14 amino acids. V dropped 6 bases and J dropped 5; count of bases not matched to a gene: 7. The CDR3 loop is CASRTSGRADEQYF. CDR3 DNA sequence: TGTGCCAGCAGAACAAGCGGGAGGGCTGACGAGCAGTACTTC.

In its sample, this clonotype was seen many times. This chain uses TRBV5-1 with TRBJ2-1, with D perhaps matching TRBD2 (5 bases). CDR1 and CDR2 from the germline V gene are SGHRS and YFSETQ. V was cut by 4 bases and J by 5 bases, with 13 bases left in between. The CDR3 runs 14 residues. CDR3 DNA: TGCGCCAGCAGCAATTCGGGGAGACACAATGAGCAGTTCTTC. This encodes CASSNSGRHNEQFF.